This entry lists 22 T cell receptor beta chains sequenced from one sample in a study of identical twins. TCRdb called the 5' RACE reads again in MiXCR, with one record for every CDR3 protein. This table has some 900,000 distinct CDR3 sequences, roughly 12% appearing once. The same data also went into a second study, on yellow fever vaccine responses in identical twins.

Source material: PBMCs. The receptors shown here come from a woman between 18 and 30 years old in good health.

This clonotype was observed a few times. V gene TRBV2 combines with J gene TRBJ2-7; D is tentatively TRBD1 or TRBD2 (5 bases each). The CDR3 has 12 residues. Per the germline V gene, CDR1 is SNHLY and CDR2 is FYNNEI. Trimming took off 7 bases at V and 2 bases at J, with 9 bases between the two ends. This CDR3 reads CASTGPTYEQYV. The CDR3 coding sequence is TGTGCCAGCACGGGGCCCACCTACGAGCAGTACGTC.

This clonotype was seen many times. This chain joins TRBV15 and TRBJ1-6; D ambiguous. Germline lookup yields CDR1 LNHNV and CDR2 YYDKDF (reference sequence). The CDR3 runs to 16 residues. V was pared by 0 bases and J by 9 bases, with 15 bases between. The chain's CDR3 is CATSRDLSGGLSPLHF. The CDR3 DNA is TGTGCCACCAGCAGAGATTTGTCAGGTGGACTTTCACCCCTCCACTTT.

There are many counts of this clonotype. The chain employs TRBV3-1 and TRBJ1-1; a possible D gene is TRBD1 (5 bases). The ends were cut back, 2 bases at V and 6 bases at J, with 13 bases in the middle. From germline, CDR1 is LGHDT and CDR2 YNNKEL (reference sequence). The CDR3 runs 14 residues. The CDR3 DNA sequence: TGTGCCAGCAGCCAATCTGGAGAGGGGCCTGAAGCTTTCTTT. This codes for CASSQSGEGPEAFF.

This clonotype was observed a handful of times. V gene TRBV12-3 or TRBV12-4 combines with J gene TRBJ1-1, with 8 positions matching TRBD1. V shed 6 bases, J shed 6 bases, and the junction held 9 bases outside the gene matches. The CDR3 is 14 amino acids. CDR3: CASRLGTGWAEAFF. CDR3 nucleotide sequence: TGTGCCAGCAGACTTGGGACAGGTTGGGCTGAAGCTTTCTTT.

This clonotype came up a few times. The V call is TRBV6-1, the J call TRBJ2-6; no firm D call. This CDR3 is built from 17 residues. Germline values: CDR1 MNHNS, CDR2 SASEGT. The V end was cut by 2 bases, the J end by 0 bases, with 11 bases between. The CDR3 DNA is TGTGCCAGCAGTGAATATGGAGCAAGCTCTGGGGCCAACGTCCTGACTTTC. It codes for CASSEYGASSGANVLTF.

The genes are TRBV10-3 and TRBJ2-7; TRBD2 matches at 8 bases. Germline lookup yields CDR1 ENHRY and CDR2 SYGVKD. V shed 0 bases, J shed 6 bases, and the junction held 7 bases outside the gene matches. The CDR3 is 15 residues long. Written as DNA, the CDR3 is TGTGCCATCAGTGAGTCTTACGGGAGGGCCCTCGAGCAGTACTTC. This sequence encodes CAISESYGRALEQYF.

The rearrangement joins TRBV5-6 to TRBJ1-5, with a tentative D call TRBD1 (6 bases). Trimming removed 1 base from V and 5 bases from J, with 19 bases in between. The CDR3 has 17 residues. Germline CDR1 SGHDT, CDR2 YYEEEE. CDR3 residues: CASSLYSRSGEYQPQHF. CDR3 coding DNA: TGTGCCAGCAGCTTGTATTCTCGGTCAGGGGAATATCAGCCCCAGCATTTT. Based on the CDR3 plus reference TRBV5-6 and TRBJ1-5, the full variable domain is DAGVTQSPTHLIKTRGQQVTLRCSPKSGHDTVSWYQQALGQGPQFIFQYYEEEERQRGNFPDRFSGHQFPNYSSELNVNALLLGDSALYLCASSLYSRSGEYQPQHFGDGTRLSIL.

The rearrangement joins TRBV10-3 to TRBJ2-7; 9 nucleotides align to TRBD2. Germline-derived CDR1 and CDR2 are ENHRY and SYGVKD. The CDR3 covers 16 residues. V shed 4 bases and J 2 bases; nucleotides not matched to a gene: 9. CDR3 DNA sequence: TGTGCCATCAGTGCTTCGGCTAGCGGGACGACCTACGAGCAGTACTTC. Encoded protein: CAISASASGTTYEQYF.

This clonotype was seen many times. The rearrangement links TRBV29-1 to TRBJ2-1; a possible D gene is TRBD2 (6 bases). This CDR3 has 13 amino acids. Germline CDR1 is SQVTM and CDR2 is ANQGSEA. The ends were cut back, 4 bases at V and 2 bases at J, with 9 bases in the middle. The CDR3 spells CSVARGTYNEQFF. Written as DNA, the CDR3 is TGCAGCGTTGCACGCGGGACCTACAATGAGCAGTTCTTC.

This clonotype was recorded many times. The rearrangement joins TRBV12-3 or TRBV12-4 to TRBJ2-7; D is undetermined. The CDR3 length is 15 residues. V lost 6 bases and J lost 3, with 18 bases in between. The CDR3 is CASSPLRLKVYEQYF. DNA for the CDR3: TGTGCCAGCAGCCCCCTCAGGTTAAAAGTCTACGAGCAGTACTTC.

This clonotype was recorded many times. The chain is built from TRBV6-1 and TRBJ2-5; 7 nucleotides agree with TRBD1. Trimming cost V 6 bases and J 2 bases; bases outside gene matches: 3. CDR1 and CDR2 (germline): MNHNS, SASEGT. The CDR3 covers 13 residues. The CDR3, as DNA: TGTGCCAGCAGAGGGACAGCTCAAGAGACCCAGTACTTC. Its translation is CASRGTAQETQYF.

Many counts were recorded for this clonotype. The rearrangement links TRBV28 to TRBJ1-5; D is ambiguous. Per the germline V gene, CDR1 is MDHEN and CDR2 is SYDVKM. V was pared by 10 bases and J by 9 bases, with 7 bases between. The CDR3 contains 9 residues. In nucleotides, the CDR3 is TGTGCCATCGGTTTGCCCCAGCATTTT. Protein sequence: CAIGLPQHF. The complete variable domain, with remaining parts taken from reference TRBV28 and TRBJ1-5, reads DVKVTQSSRYLVKRTGEKVFLECVQDMDHENMFWYRQDPGLGLRLIYFSYDVKMKEKGDIPEGYSVSREKKERFSLILESASTNQTSMYLCAIGLPQHFGDGTRLSIL.

The V and J genes are TRBV20-1 and TRBJ1-6; a weak D match, TRBD1 (6 bases). CDR3 length equals 13 residues. With 0 bases removed from V and 13 bases from J, the gap between germline ends came to 13 bases. Germline V CDR1 and CDR2: DFQATT, SNEGSKA (reference sequence). The CDR3, as DNA: TGCAGTGCTAGAGAACGCGAGGGGGGTCCCCTCCACTTT. Its translation: CSAREREGGPLHF.

This sequence joins TRBV21-1 and TRBJ2-4; the table gives TRBD1 as D, unverified against the DNA. TRBV21-1 is a listed pseudogene. The CDR3 consists of 16 residues. DNA of the CDR3: TGTGCCAGCAGCAAAGGGGGGCTGGTTGCCAAAAACATTCAGTACTTC. Translated, it gives CASSKGGLVAKNIQYF.

This clonotype occurred many times. J is TRBJ2-2 and V is TRBV15, with TRBD2 matching over 9 bases. V dropped 5 bases and J dropped 3; count of bases not matched to a gene: 13. This CDR3 spans 18 amino acids. Germline assignment: CDR1 LNHNV and CDR2 YYDKDF (reference sequence). CDR3 in amino acids: CATSAQRGAGGYTGELFF. The DNA of the CDR3 is TGTGCCACCAGCGCTCAGAGAGGAGCGGGGGGTTACACCGGGGAGCTGTTTTTT.

The genes are TRBV27 and TRBJ1-2; 7 positions match TRBD1. Per germline, CDR1 MNHEY and CDR2 SMNVEV (reference sequence). This CDR3 comprises 14 residues. V lost 5 bases and J lost 4; bases outside the gene matches: 7. CDR3 amino acids: CASSKGQAGYGYTF. CDR3 DNA: TGTGCCAGCAGTAAAGGACAGGCAGGCTATGGCTACACCTTC.

The CDR3 sequence is CSARALAGVSNEQFF. The CDR3 DNA follows: TGCAGTGCTAGAGCTCTAGCGGGAGTGTCCAATGAGCAGTTCTTC. The chain combines TRBV20-1 with TRBJ2-1; 10 bases are shared with TRBD2. Trimming cost V 1 base and J 6 bases; bases outside gene matches: 6. The CDR3 covers 15 residues. Germline V gene data show CDR1 as DFQATT and CDR2 as SNEGSKA (reference sequence).

This clonotype was recorded many times. The chain is built from TRBV29-1 and TRBJ2-2; a weak D match, TRBD2 (5 bases). The CDR3 runs to 13 residues. From germline, CDR1 is SQVTM and CDR2 ANQGSEA. The germline V and J ends were trimmed by 4 bases and 4 bases, with 10 bases remaining between them. The DNA of the CDR3 is TGCAGCGTTGTCCGGGGTAGCACCGGGGAGCTGTTTTTT. The encoded protein is CSVVRGSTGELFF.

The table lists this clonotype with a few counts. The chain joins TRBV29-1 to TRBJ2-7; unclear D gene. Per germline, CDR1 SQVTM and CDR2 ANQGSEA. The length of the CDR3 is 11 residues. V dropped 6 bases and J dropped 4 bases, with 10 bases sitting between them. CDR3 sequence: CSVPIGYEQYF. CDR3 DNA: TGCAGCGTCCCCATTGGATACGAGCAGTACTTC.

This clonotype has more than one count but fewer than ten. The V call is TRBV12-3 or TRBV12-4, the J call TRBJ2-1, with 10 bases lining up with TRBD2. The CDR3 contains 16 residues. Unmatched junction bases numbered 8, after V lost 3 bases and J lost 6 bases. As DNA, the CDR3 is TGTGCCAGCAGTTTTGGGCTAGCGGGGGTCGGCAATGAGCAGTTCTTC. Its protein product is CASSFGLAGVGNEQFF.

The chain combines TRBV12-3 or TRBV12-4 with TRBJ2-3, with D unclear. This CDR3 contains 14 residues. Trimming left V 6 bases short and J 1 base short, with 11 bases between. This CDR3 reads CASSPRYRTDTQYF. The CDR3 coding sequence is TGTGCCAGCAGCCCCAGGTATCGCACAGATACGCAGTATTTT.

This clonotype was found a few times. This sequence joins TRBV9 and TRBJ1-3; the D gene is possibly TRBD1 (5 bases). Germline V gives CDR1 SGDLS, CDR2 YYNGEE. The CDR3 has 16 residues. Trimming removed 0 bases at V and 3 bases at J, with 13 bases between. CDR3 sequence reads: CASSVVPRTSGNTIYF. DNA for the CDR3: TGTGCCAGCAGCGTAGTCCCCCGGACAAGTGGAAACACCATATATTTT.